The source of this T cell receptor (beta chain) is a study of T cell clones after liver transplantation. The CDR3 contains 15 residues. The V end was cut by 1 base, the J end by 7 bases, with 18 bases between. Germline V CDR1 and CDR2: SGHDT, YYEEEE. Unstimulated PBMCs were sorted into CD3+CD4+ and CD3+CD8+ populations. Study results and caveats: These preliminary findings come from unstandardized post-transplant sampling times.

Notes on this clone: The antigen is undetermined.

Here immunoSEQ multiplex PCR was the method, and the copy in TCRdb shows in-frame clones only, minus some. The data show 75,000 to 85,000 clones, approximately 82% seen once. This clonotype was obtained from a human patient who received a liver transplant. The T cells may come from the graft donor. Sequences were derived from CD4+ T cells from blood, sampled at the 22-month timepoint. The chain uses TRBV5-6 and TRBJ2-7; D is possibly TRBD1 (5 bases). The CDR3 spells CASSLSDTKAVEQYF. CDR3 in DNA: TGTGCCAGCAGCTTGTCGGACACGAAGGCCGTTGAGCAGTACTTC.